This T cell receptor beta chain was retrieved from a study of blood T cell repertoires in COVID-19. Methods used by the authors: Amplifying reference gene primers gave estimates of nucleated cell counts. Sequencing used immunoSEQ multiplex PCR; TCRdb keeps in-frame clones, though not all of them. The DNA gave D and trimming, while V, J and clone size come from that table. Of about 84,000 clones detected, around three quarters appear once; the ten largest clones hold around 6%. Trimming removed 5 bases from V and 1 base from J, with 8 bases in between. The CDR3 totals 13 residues. Germline V gene lookup returns CDR1 SNHLY and CDR2 FYNNEI. There are a few counts of this clone.

The TCR comes from a man aged 50 to 59 with active or convalescent COVID-19. The sequenced sample was peripheral blood. This chain connects TRBV2 to TRBJ1-1, with D uncertain. As DNA, the CDR3 is TGTGCCAGCAGTCAAAGAGAGAACACTGAAGCTTTCTTT. Amino acid sequence: CASSQRENTEAFF. Complete variable domain (other parts from reference TRBV2 and TRBJ1-1): EPEVTQTPSHQVTQMGQEVILRCVPISNHLYFYWYRQILGQKVEFLVSFYNNEISEKSEIFDDQFSVERPDGSNFTLKIRSTKLEDSAMYFCASSQRENTEAFFGQGTRLTVV.